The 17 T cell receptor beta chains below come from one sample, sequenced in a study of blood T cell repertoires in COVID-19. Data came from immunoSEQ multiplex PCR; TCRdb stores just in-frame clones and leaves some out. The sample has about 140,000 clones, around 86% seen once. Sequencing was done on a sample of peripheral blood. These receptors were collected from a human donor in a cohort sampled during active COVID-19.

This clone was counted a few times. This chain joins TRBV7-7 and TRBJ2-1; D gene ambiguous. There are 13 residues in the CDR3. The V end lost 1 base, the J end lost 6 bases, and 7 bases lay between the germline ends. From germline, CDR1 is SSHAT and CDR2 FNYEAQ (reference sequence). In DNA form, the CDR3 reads TGTGCCAGCAGCTTAGTTAGAGGCAATGAGCAGTTCTTC. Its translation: CASSLVRGNEQFF. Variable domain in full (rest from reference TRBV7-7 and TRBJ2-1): GAGVSQSPRYKVTKRGQDVTLRCDPISSHATLYWYQQALGQGPEFLTYFNYEAQPDKSGLPSDRFSAERPEGSISTLTIQRTEQRDSAMYRCASSLVRGNEQFFGPGTRLTVL.

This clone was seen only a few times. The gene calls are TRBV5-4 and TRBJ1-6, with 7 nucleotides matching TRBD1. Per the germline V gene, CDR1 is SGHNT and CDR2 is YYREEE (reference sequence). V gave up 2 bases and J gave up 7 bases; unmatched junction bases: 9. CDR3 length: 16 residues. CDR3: CASSLPPGQRNSPLHF. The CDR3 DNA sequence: TGTGCCAGCAGCTTACCACCGGGACAGCGCAATTCACCCCTCCACTTT.

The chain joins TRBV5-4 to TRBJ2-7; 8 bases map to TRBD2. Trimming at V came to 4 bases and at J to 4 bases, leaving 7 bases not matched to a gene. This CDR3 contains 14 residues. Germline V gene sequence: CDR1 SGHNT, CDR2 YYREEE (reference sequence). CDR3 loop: CASSPGTRGYEQYF. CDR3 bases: TGTGCCAGCAGCCCGGGGACTAGGGGGTACGAGCAGTACTTC.

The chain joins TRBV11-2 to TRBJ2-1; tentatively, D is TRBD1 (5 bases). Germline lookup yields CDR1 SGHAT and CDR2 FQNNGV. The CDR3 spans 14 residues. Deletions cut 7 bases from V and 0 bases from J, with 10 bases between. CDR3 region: CASKHRSSYNEQFF. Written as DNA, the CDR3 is TGTGCCAGCAAACACAGGAGCTCCTACAATGAGCAGTTCTTC. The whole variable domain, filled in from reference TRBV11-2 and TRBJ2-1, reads EAGVAQSPRYKIIEKRQSVAFWCNPISGHATLYWYQQILGQGPKLLIQFQNNGVVDDSQLPKDRFSAERLKGVDSTLKIQPAKLEDSAVYLCASKHRSSYNEQFFGPGTRLTVL.

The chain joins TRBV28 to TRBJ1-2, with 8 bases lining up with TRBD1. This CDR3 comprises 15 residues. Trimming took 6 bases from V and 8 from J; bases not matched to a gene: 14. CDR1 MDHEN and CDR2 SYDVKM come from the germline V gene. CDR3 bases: TGTGCCAGCAGGCCGGCAGGGGGCCTGAATCGGGGCTACACCTTC. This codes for CASRPAGGLNRGYTF.

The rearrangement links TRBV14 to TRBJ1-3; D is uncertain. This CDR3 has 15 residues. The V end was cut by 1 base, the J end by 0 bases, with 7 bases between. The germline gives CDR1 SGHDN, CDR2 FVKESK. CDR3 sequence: CASSQGRVSGNTIYF. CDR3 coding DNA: TGTGCCAGCAGCCAAGGGAGAGTCTCTGGAAACACCATATATTTT.

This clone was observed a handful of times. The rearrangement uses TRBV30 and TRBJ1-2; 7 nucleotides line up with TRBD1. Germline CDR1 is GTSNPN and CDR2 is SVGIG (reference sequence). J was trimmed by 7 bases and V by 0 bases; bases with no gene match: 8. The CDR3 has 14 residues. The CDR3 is CAWSVQEGAVGYTF. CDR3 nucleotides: TGTGCCTGGAGTGTACAAGAGGGGGCTGTTGGCTACACCTTC.

CDR3 bases: TGTGCCAGCAGTTTAAGAGGAGGGTATAGCAATCAGCCCCAGCATTTT. The encoded protein is CASSLRGGYSNQPQHF. The V and J genes are TRBV27 and TRBJ1-5; D not resolved. CDR3 length equals 16 residues. Germline assignment: CDR1 MNHEY and CDR2 SMNVEV (reference sequence). V was clipped by 2 bases and J by 0 bases, with 11 bases between them.

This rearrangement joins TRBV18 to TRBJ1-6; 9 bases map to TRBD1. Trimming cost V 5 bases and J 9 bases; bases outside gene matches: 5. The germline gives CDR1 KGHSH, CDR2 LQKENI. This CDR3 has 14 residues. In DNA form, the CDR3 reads TGTGCCAGCTCATCGGGGACAGGGATTTCACCCCTCCACTTT. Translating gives CASSSGTGISPLHF.

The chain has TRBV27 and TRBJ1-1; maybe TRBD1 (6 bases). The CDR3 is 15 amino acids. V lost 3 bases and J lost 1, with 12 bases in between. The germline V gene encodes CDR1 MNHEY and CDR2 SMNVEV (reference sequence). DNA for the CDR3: TGTGCCAGCAGTTTCACGACAGGTTCGAACACTGAAGCTTTCTTT. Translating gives CASSFTTGSNTEAFF.

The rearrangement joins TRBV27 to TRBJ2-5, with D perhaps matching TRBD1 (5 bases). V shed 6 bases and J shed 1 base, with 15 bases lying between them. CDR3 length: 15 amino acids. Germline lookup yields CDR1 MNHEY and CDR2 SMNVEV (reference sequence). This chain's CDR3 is CASSKTALSQETQYF. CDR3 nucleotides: TGTGCCAGCAGCAAGACAGCCCTTTCCCAAGAGACCCAGTACTTC.

The CDR3 DNA reads TGTGCCAGCAGCCGACAGGGGGGTGTCACTGAAGCTTTCTTT. Its translation: CASSRQGGVTEAFF. The chain recombines TRBV7-3 with TRBJ1-1, with TRBD1 matching 9 bases. CDR3 length: 14 residues. Germline V gives CDR1 SGHTA, CDR2 FQGTGA. The V segment lost 5 bases and the J segment 4 bases; nucleotides outside the gene matches: 5. Complete variable domain (other parts from reference TRBV7-3 and TRBJ1-1): GAGVSQTPSNKVTEKGKYVELRCDPISGHTALYWYRQSLGQGPEFLIYFQGTGAADDSGLPNDRFFAVRPEGSVSTLKIQRTERGDSAVYLCASSRQGGVTEAFFGQGTRLTVV.

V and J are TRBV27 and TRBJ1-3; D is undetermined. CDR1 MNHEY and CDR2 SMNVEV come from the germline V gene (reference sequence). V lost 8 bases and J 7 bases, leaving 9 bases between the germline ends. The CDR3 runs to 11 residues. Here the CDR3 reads CASLRGNTIYF. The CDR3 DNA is TGTGCCAGCCTCCGAGGGAACACCATATATTTT.

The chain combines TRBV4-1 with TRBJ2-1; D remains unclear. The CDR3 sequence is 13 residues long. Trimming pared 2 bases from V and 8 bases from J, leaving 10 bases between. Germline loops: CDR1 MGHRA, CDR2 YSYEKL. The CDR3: CASSQQVYDEQFF. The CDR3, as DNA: TGCGCCAGCAGCCAACAGGTGTACGATGAGCAGTTCTTC.

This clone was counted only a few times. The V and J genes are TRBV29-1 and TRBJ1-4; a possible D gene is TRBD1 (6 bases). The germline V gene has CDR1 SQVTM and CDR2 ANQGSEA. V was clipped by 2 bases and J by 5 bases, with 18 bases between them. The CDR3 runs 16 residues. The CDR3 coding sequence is TGCAGCGTTGAAACGGCCTCGAGGGGGTCCAATGAAAAACTGTTTTTT. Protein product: CSVETASRGSNEKLFF.

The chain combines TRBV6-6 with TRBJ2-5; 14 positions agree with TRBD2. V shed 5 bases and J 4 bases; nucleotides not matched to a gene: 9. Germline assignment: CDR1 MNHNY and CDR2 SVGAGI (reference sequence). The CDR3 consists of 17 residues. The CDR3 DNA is TGTGCCAGCAGTCGGGGACTAGCGGGGGCGCGCGGAGAGACCCAGTACTTC. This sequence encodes CASSRGLAGARGETQYF.

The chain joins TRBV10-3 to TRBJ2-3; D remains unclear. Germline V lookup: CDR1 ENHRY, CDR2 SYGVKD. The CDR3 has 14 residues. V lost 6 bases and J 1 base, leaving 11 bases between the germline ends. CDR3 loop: CAIRRDGRTDTQYF. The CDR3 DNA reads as TGTGCCATCAGAAGAGATGGTCGCACAGATACGCAGTATTTT.